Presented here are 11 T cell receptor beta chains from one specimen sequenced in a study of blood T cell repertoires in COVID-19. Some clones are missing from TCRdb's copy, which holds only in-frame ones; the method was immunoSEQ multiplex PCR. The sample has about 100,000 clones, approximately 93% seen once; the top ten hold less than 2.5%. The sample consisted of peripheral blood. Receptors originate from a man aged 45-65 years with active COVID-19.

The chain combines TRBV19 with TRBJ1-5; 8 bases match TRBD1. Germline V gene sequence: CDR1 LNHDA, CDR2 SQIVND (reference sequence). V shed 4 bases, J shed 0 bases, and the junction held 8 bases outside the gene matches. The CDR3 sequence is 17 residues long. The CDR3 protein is CASSTDTGGISNQPQHF. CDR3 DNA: TGTGCCAGTAGTACGGATACAGGGGGGATTAGCAATCAGCCCCAGCATTTT. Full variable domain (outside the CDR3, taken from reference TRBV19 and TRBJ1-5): DGGITQSPKYLFRKEGQNVTLSCEQNLNHDAMYWYRQDPGQGLRLIYYSQIVNDFQKGDIAEGYSVSREKKESFPLTVTSAQKNPTAFYLCASSTDTGGISNQPQHFGDGTRLSIL.

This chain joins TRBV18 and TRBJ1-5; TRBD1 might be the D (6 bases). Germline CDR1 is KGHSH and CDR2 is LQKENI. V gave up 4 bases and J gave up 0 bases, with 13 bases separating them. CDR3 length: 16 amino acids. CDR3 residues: CASSLGQPYSNQPQHF. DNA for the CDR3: TGTGCCAGCTCACTAGGACAGCCTTATAGCAATCAGCCCCAGCATTTT.

For the CDR3, the DNA is TGTGCCAGCAGTTTCCTTGAATGGACAGGGGGAAGCTATGGCTACACCTTC. Residues: CASSFLEWTGGSYGYTF. The V and J genes are TRBV28 and TRBJ1-2; 10 nucleotides agree with TRBD1. V gave up 3 bases and J gave up 4 bases; unmatched junction bases: 11. Germline CDR1 is MDHEN and CDR2 is SYDVKM. The CDR3 is 17 amino acids.

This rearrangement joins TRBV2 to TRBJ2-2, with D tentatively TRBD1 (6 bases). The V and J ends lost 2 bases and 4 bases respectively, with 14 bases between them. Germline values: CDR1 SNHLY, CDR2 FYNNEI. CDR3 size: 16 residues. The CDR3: CASSETHVRGTGELFF. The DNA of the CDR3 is TGTGCCAGCAGTGAAACGCATGTCAGGGGCACCGGGGAGCTGTTTTTT.

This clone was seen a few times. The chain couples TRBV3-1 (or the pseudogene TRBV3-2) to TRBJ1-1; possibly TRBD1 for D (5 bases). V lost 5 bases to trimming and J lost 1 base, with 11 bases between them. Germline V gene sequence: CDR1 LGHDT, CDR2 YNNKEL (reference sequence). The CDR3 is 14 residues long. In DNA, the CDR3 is TGTGCCAGCAGCGACACGGGGGGGAACACTGAAGCTTTCTTT. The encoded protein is CASSDTGGNTEAFF.

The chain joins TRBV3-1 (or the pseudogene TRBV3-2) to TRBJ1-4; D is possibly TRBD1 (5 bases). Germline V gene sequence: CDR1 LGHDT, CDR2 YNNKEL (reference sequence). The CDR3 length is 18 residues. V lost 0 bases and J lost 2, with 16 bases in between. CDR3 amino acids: CASSQDLQVTGTNEKLFF. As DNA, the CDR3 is TGTGCCAGCAGCCAAGACTTACAGGTGACCGGGACTAATGAAAAACTGTTTTTT.

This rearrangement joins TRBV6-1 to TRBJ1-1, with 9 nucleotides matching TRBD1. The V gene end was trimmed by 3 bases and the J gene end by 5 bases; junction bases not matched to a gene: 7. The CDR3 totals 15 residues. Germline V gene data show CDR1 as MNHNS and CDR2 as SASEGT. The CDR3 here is CASSDRQGVKTEAFF. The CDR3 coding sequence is TGTGCCAGCAGTGATCGACAGGGGGTAAAGACTGAAGCTTTCTTT.

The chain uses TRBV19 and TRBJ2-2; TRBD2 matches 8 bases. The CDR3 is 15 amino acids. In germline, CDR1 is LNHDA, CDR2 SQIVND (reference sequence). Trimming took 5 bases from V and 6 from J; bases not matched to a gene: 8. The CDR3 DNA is TGTGCCAGTAGTTACAGCGGGGGTGCATCCGGGGAGCTGTTTTTT. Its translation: CASSYSGGASGELFF.

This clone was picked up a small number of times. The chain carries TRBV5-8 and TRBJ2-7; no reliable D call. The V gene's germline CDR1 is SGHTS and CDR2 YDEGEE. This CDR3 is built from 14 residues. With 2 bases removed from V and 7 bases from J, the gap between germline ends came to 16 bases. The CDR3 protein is CASSLYLISGEQYF. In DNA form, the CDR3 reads TGTGCCAGCAGCTTATACCTTATTTCCGGTGAGCAGTACTTC.

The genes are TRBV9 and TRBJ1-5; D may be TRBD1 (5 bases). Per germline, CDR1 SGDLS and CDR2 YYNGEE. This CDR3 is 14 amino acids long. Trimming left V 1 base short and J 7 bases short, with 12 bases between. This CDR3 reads CASSVSGMGQPQHF. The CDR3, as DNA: TGTGCCAGCAGCGTATCAGGGATGGGGCAGCCCCAGCATTTT. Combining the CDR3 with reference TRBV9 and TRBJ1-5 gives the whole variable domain DSGVTQTPKHLITATGQRVTLRCSPRSGDLSVYWYQQSLDQGLQFLIQYYNGEERAKGNILERFSAQQFPDLHSELNLSSLELGDSALYFCASSVSGMGQPQHFGDGTRLSIL.

The CDR3 DNA reads as TGTGCCAGCAGTTTAGAATCAGGGTGGACCAAGACAGGGCCCAGGGATGGTGAGCAGTTCTTC. Its translation is CASSLESGWTKTGPRDGEQFF. The chain combines TRBV27 with TRBJ2-1, with 7 bases identical to TRBD1. CDR3 length: 21 amino acids. V dropped 2 bases and J dropped 9; count of bases not matched to a gene: 28. Germline assignment: CDR1 MNHEY and CDR2 SMNVEV (reference sequence).